This T cell receptor (beta chain) is drawn from a study of molecular identifiers for immune sequencing clone quantification. Study-wide results and caveats: Reportedly, one cell's Jurkat TCR RNA was detected within 1,200,000 naive CD8 cells. In naive cells, clones above 20 RNA copies held under 1% of molecules, whereas in effector cells they held over 99%.

V lost 4 bases and J 5 bases, leaving 16 bases between the germline ends. Germline-derived CDR1 and CDR2 are SEHNR and FQNEAQ (reference sequence). The CDR3 is made up of 15 amino acids. This clonotype appeared many times. Antigen specificity is unknown. Bulk TCR libraries were made with methods that had been previously described and with listed TCR primers. TCRdb reprocessed the PCR reads with MiXCR, giving one entry per CDR3 protein. The top ten hold about 0.81% of the sample, which has under 800,000 distinct CDR3 sequences, roughly 25% seen once. Sequencing was carried out using naive CD8+ T cells from blood, with Jurkat cell RNA spiked in. Subset given: FACS-sorted CD8+CD4-CCR7+CD45RA+ naive T cells. The clonotype originates from a human donor in good health. Some libraries in this study had Jurkat cell RNA spiked in. The rearrangement joins TRBV7-9 to TRBJ2-3; D is perhaps TRBD2 (6 bases). CDR3 sequence reads: CASSSRDWSGDTQYF. The CDR3 DNA reads TGTGCCAGCAGCTCCCGGGACTGGAGCGGAGATACGCAGTATTTT.